Below, 24 T cell receptor beta chains from the same sample are listed, as sequenced in a study of response to subunit inactivated influenza vaccine. Via MiXCR, TCRdb re-called the RT-PCR reads, giving one row per CDR3 protein. The table shows around 480,000 distinct CDR3 sequences, with about 17% occurring only once. The input for sequencing was CD4+ T cells sorted from PBMCs, taken less than 30 months after vaccination. The receptors stem from a man aged 45 to 75 who received an inactivated influenza vaccine.

This clonotype was recorded only once. The chain couples TRBV4-2 to TRBJ2-3, with D possibly TRBD2 on 6 matching bases. The CDR3 is 15 residues long. Germline values: CDR1 LGHNA, CDR2 YNFKEQ. Deletions cut 0 bases from V and 1 base from J, with 8 bases between. The CDR3 is CASSQEASGTDTQYF. The CDR3 region has the DNA TGTGCCAGCAGCCAAGAGGCTAGCGGCACAGATACGCAGTATTTT.

This clonotype was recorded only once. Possible read error: a much larger clone is one base away. J is TRBJ2-1 and V is TRBV3-1; no reliable D call. This CDR3 is 11 amino acids long. V lost 1 base and J 8 bases, leaving 3 bases between the germline ends. The germline V gene has CDR1 LGHDT and CDR2 YNNKEL (reference sequence). The CDR3 spells CASSQVYEQFF. In nucleotides, the CDR3 is TGTGCCAGCAGCCAAGTCTATGAGCAGTTCTTC.

This chain links TRBV6-1 with TRBJ2-7; 7 nucleotides line up with TRBD1. Germline CDR1 is MNHNS and CDR2 is SASEGT. There are 15 residues in the CDR3. V was clipped by 5 bases and J by 0 bases; unmatched bases: 7. DNA for the CDR3: TGTGCCAGCAGTCCAAGCCGGGACAGCTCCTACGAGCAGTACTTC. This codes for CASSPSRDSSYEQYF.

This clonotype turned up a few times. The J gene is TRBJ2-3, the V gene TRBV10-2, with D perhaps matching TRBD2 (8 bases). Germline loops: CDR1 WSHSY, CDR2 SAAADI. The CDR3 is 18 residues long. Trimming removed 0 bases at V and 0 bases at J, with 16 bases between. The chain's CDR3 is CASSESTGLAGSTDTQYF. CDR3 nucleotides: TGCGCCAGCAGTGAGTCGACAGGGTTAGCGGGGAGCACAGATACGCAGTATTTT.

This clonotype occurred a few times. The chain employs TRBV3-1 and TRBJ2-3, with TRBD1 as a possible D gene (6 bases). CDR3 length equals 16 residues. Germline V gene sequence: CDR1 LGHDT, CDR2 YNNKEL (reference sequence). Trimming took 0 bases from V and 1 from J, leaving 11 bases between them. CDR3 DNA: TGTGCCAGCAGCCAAGATGGGACACGGGGCACAGATACGCAGTATTTT. This sequence encodes CASSQDGTRGTDTQYF.

The CDR3 protein is CASSQDPFLVGRNYGYTF. CDR3 coding DNA: TGCGCCAGCAGCCAAGATCCTTTTCTAGTGGGCAGGAACTATGGCTACACCTTC. V is TRBV4-1 and J is TRBJ1-2; D is undetermined. Trimming left V 0 bases short and J 2 bases short, with 19 bases between. The CDR3 runs 18 residues. CDR1 MGHRA and CDR2 YSYEKL come from the germline V gene.

This clonotype was detected a few times. This rearrangement joins TRBV6-2 or TRBV6-3 to TRBJ2-1; possibly TRBD2 for D (5 bases). The CDR3 loop spans 15 amino acids. Trimming pared 3 bases from V and 2 bases from J, leaving 11 bases between. The germline CDR1 and CDR2 sequences are MNHEY and SVGEGT. DNA for the CDR3: TGTGCCAGCAGTTATCGGGAATTCGCCTACAATGAGCAGTTCTTC. This codes for CASSYREFAYNEQFF.

The table lists this clonotype with many counts. The chain has TRBV6-5 and TRBJ2-7; no clear D. V gave up 0 bases and J gave up 4 bases, with 10 bases separating them. Germline V CDR1 and CDR2: MNHEY, SVGAGI. This CDR3 is built from 14 residues. The CDR3 DNA is TGTGCCAGCAGTTACTCTGGCAGAGTGTACGAGCAGTACTTC. Amino acid sequence: CASSYSGRVYEQYF.

This clonotype was seen ten or more times. The junction and the germline gene differ at one end; a read error may be behind it. The V gene is TRBV12-3 or TRBV12-4, the J gene TRBJ2-7; a weak D match, TRBD2 (5 bases). The CDR3 is made up of 12 amino acids. The CDR3 loop is CASSPSGYEQYF. The CDR3 DNA sequence: TGCGCCAGCAGCCCCAGCGGTTACGAGCAGTACTTC.

The chain employs TRBV28 and TRBJ2-5; TRBD2 aligns across 7 bases. The germline V gene has CDR1 MDHEN and CDR2 SYDVKM. CDR3 length: 15 amino acids. Losses at the gene ends were 4 bases for V and 2 bases for J; bases not matched to a gene: 7. CDR3 in DNA: TGTGCCAGCAGTTCCCACGTCGGGGGGCAAGAGACCCAGTACTTC. Its protein product is CASSSHVGGQETQYF.

V and J are TRBV6-5 and TRBJ2-3; D gene ambiguous. Trimming removed 7 bases from V and 6 bases from J, with 8 bases in between. The CDR3 extends over 11 amino acids. Germline lookup yields CDR1 MNHEY and CDR2 SVGAGI. CDR3 amino acids: CASKLGDTQYF. In nucleotides, the CDR3 is TGTGCCAGCAAGCTCGGGGATACGCAGTATTTT.

The rearrangement links TRBV6-5 to TRBJ2-7; no definite D call. Trimming cost V 0 bases and J 0 bases, with 6 bases left between them. Per the germline V gene, CDR1 is MNHEY and CDR2 is SVGAGI. The CDR3 is 14 amino acids. The CDR3 DNA sequence: TGTGCCAGCAGTTACTCGGGCAACTCCTACGAGCAGTACTTC. It codes for CASSYSGNSYEQYF.

The chain has TRBV12-3 or TRBV12-4 and TRBJ1-1; D remains unclear. Trimming cost V 6 bases and J 3 bases, with 11 bases left between them. This CDR3 spans 13 amino acids. The CDR3 nucleotides are TGTGCCAGCAGCGGCCGGAGGGACACTGAAGCTTTCTTT. This codes for CASSGRRDTEAFF.

This clonotype was picked up a small number of times. In DNA, the CDR3 is TGCGCCAGCAGCGATGGACAGGGGGTACAAGAGACCCAGTACTTC. It yields the protein CASSDGQGVQETQYF. This rearrangement joins TRBV5-1 to TRBJ2-5; 10 nucleotides match TRBD1. CDR3 length equals 15 residues. After removal of 4 bases from V and 2 bases from J, the junction contained 5 bases not matched to a gene. Germline V CDR1 and CDR2: SGHRS, YFSETQ.

This clonotype was detected only a few times. The chain carries TRBV28 and TRBJ2-5; 8 nucleotides line up with TRBD1. CDR3 size: 15 residues. J lost 0 bases, V lost 10 bases, and 10 bases had no gene match. CDR1 MDHEN and CDR2 SYDVKM come from the germline V gene. DNA for the CDR3: TGTGCCACCCAGGACAGGGTTTGGTACCAAGAGACCCAGTACTTC. It is translated as CATQDRVWYQETQYF. Full variable domain (outside the CDR3, taken from reference TRBV28 and TRBJ2-5): DVKVTQSSRYLVKRTGEKVFLECVQDMDHENMFWYRQDPGLGLRLIYFSYDVKMKEKGDIPEGYSVSREKKERFSLILESASTNQTSMYLCATQDRVWYQETQYFGPGTRLLVL.

This clonotype was seen only a few times. The rearrangement joins TRBV7-9 to TRBJ1-2, with 8 nucleotides matching TRBD1. CDR1 and CDR2 from the germline V gene are SEHNR and FQNEAQ (reference sequence). This CDR3 contains 17 residues. With 5 bases clipped from V and 0 bases from J, the junction kept 11 bases outside the gene matches. The CDR3 DNA is TGTGCCAGCAGCCGCATTGACAGGGGACTGGCTAACTATGGCTACACCTTC. Its protein product is CASSRIDRGLANYGYTF.

The chain links TRBV20-1 to TRBJ1-4; D is perhaps TRBD1 (6 bases). The V gene lost 5 bases and the J gene lost 3 bases, with 10 bases spanning the gap. The CDR3 consists of 13 residues. Germline CDR1 is DFQATT and CDR2 is SNEGSKA (reference sequence). The CDR3 reads CSALRGANEKLFF. CDR3 DNA sequence: TGCAGTGCTCTCAGGGGAGCTAATGAAAAACTGTTTTTT.

The genes are TRBV12-3 or TRBV12-4 and TRBJ2-7, with TRBD1 identical over 7 bases. V shed 6 bases, J shed 1 base, and the junction held 12 bases outside the gene matches. The CDR3 spans 16 residues. In DNA form, the CDR3 reads TGTGCCAGCAGGGGACCGACAGGGAAGTATTCCTACGAGCAGTACTTC. This translates into CASRGPTGKYSYEQYF.

The chain carries TRBV28 and TRBJ2-1; D gene unclear. Germline V gene sequence: CDR1 MDHEN, CDR2 SYDVKM. V gave up 4 bases and J gave up 15 bases, with 22 bases separating them. This CDR3 is 14 amino acids long. CDR3 amino acids: CASSSPTTNNGLFF. The CDR3 DNA follows: TGTGCCAGCAGTTCCCCCACGACCAACAACGGGCTGTTCTTC. The whole variable domain, filled in from reference TRBV28 and TRBJ2-1, reads DVKVTQSSRYLVKRTGEKVFLECVQDMDHENMFWYRQDPGLGLRLIYFSYDVKMKEKGDIPEGYSVSREKKERFSLILESASTNQTSMYLCASSSPTTNNGLFFGPGTRLTVL.

This clonotype was counted a few times. V and J are TRBV29-1 and TRBJ2-1, with unresolved D. V shed 2 bases and J shed 6 bases, with 11 bases lying between them. CDR1 is SQVTM and CDR2 is ANQGSEA in the germline V gene. The CDR3 totals 13 residues. The CDR3 spells CSVERASFNEQFF. CDR3 in DNA: TGCAGCGTTGAACGCGCCAGCTTCAATGAGCAGTTCTTC.

The chain combines TRBV24-1 with TRBJ2-3; D remains unclear. The CDR3 is made up of 14 amino acids. The germline gives CDR1 KGHDR, CDR2 SFDVKD. Trimming removed 0 bases from V and 3 bases from J, with 6 bases in between. The CDR3 region has the DNA TGTGCCACCAGTGATTTGTCTGTTACAGATACGCAGTATTTT. As protein: CATSDLSVTDTQYF.

The chain joins TRBV30 to TRBJ2-7; D gene ambiguous. The germline V and J ends were trimmed by 2 bases and 2 bases, with 10 bases remaining between them. The CDR3 length is 13 residues. The germline V gene has CDR1 GTSNPN and CDR2 SVGIG (reference sequence). Written as DNA, the CDR3 is TGTGCCTGGAGTCTGCTGGGTGCCTACGAGCAGTACTTC. Protein: CAWSLLGAYEQYF.

The CDR3 reads CAIRAESSYEQYF. The DNA for the CDR3 is TGTGCCATCCGAGCGGAAAGCTCCTACGAGCAGTACTTC. The V and J genes are TRBV10-3 and TRBJ2-7; a weak D match, TRBD2 (5 bases). V lost 8 bases and J lost 0, with 11 bases in between. Germline V gene lookup returns CDR1 ENHRY and CDR2 SYGVKD. The CDR3 runs 13 residues.

The sample holds many counts of this clonotype. The genes are TRBV5-1 and TRBJ2-7; D is unclear. Germline values: CDR1 SGHRS, CDR2 YFSETQ. The V gene lost 0 bases and the J gene lost 4 bases, with 8 bases spanning the gap. The CDR3 is 13 residues long. The CDR3 DNA is TGCGCCAGCAGCTTGGAGGCAGTATACGAGCAGTACTTC. This translates into CASSLEAVYEQYF. Full variable domain (remainder filled in from reference TRBV5-1 and TRBJ2-7): KAGVTQTPRYLIKTRGQQVTLSCSPISGHRSVSWYQQTPGQGLQFLFEYFSETQRNKGNFPGRFSGRQFSNSRSEMNVSTLELGDSALYLCASSLEAVYEQYFGPGTRLTVT.